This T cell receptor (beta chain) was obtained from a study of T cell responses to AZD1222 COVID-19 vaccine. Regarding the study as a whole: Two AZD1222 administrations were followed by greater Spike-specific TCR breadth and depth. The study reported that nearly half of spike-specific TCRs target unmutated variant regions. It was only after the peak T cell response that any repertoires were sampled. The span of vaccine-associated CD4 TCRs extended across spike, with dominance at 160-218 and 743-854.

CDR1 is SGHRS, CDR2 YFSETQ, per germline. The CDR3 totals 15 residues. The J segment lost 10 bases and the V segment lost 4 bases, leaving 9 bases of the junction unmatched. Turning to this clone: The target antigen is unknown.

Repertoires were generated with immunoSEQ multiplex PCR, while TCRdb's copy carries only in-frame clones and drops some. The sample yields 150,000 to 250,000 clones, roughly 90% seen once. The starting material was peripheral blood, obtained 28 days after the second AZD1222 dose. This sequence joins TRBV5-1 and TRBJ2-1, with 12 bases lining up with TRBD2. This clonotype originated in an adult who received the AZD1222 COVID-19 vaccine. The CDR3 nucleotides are TGCGCCAGCAGCACTGGACTAGCGGGATCACAAGAGCAGTTCTTC. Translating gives CASSTGLAGSQEQFF.